Below are 22 T cell receptor beta chains sequenced from a single sample in a study of blood T cell repertoires in COVID-19. Libraries were prepared by immunoSEQ multiplex PCR; TCRdb keeps only in-frame clonotypes and omits some of them. The data contain roughly 180,000 clones, roughly nine tenths of them seen just once; the ten biggest clones take up roughly 20%. Sequences were obtained from peripheral blood. These receptors were collected from a man aged 70 or older with active or convalescent COVID-19.

This chain uses TRBV7-9 with TRBJ1-2; 7 nucleotides agree with TRBD1. CDR1 and CDR2 (germline): SEHNR, FQNEAQ (reference sequence). CDR3 length: 14 amino acids. V was clipped by 5 bases and J by 5 bases; unmatched bases: 8. The CDR3 DNA is TGTGCCAGCAGCCCTTACACAGGGGAGTATGGCTACACCTTC. Translated: CASSPYTGEYGYTF.

The rearrangement links TRBV5-1 to TRBJ2-6; 9 nucleotides agree with TRBD1. V trimming: 4 bases; J trimming: 2 bases; junction bases outside the gene matches: 4. Germline CDR1 reads SGHRS; CDR2 reads YFSETQ. The CDR3 extends over 16 amino acids. This chain's CDR3 is CASSTTGGAGANVLTF. The CDR3 nucleotides read TGCGCCAGCAGCACTACAGGGGGCGCTGGGGCCAACGTCCTGACTTTC.

The table lists this clone with a count of one. The chain recombines TRBV19 with TRBJ2-3, with a tentative D call TRBD2 (6 bases). CDR3 length equals 15 residues. V was pared by 2 bases and J by 0 bases, with 9 bases between. The germline gives CDR1 LNHDA, CDR2 SQIVND (reference sequence). The CDR3 reads CASSIISGSTDTQYF. For the CDR3, the DNA is TGTGCCAGTAGTATAATAAGCGGGAGCACAGATACGCAGTATTTT. Full variable domain (remainder filled in from reference TRBV19 and TRBJ2-3): DGGITQSPKYLFRKEGQNVTLSCEQNLNHDAMYWYRQDPGQGLRLIYYSQIVNDFQKGDIAEGYSVSREKKESFPLTVTSAQKNPTAFYLCASSIISGSTDTQYFGPGTRLTVL.

The V gene is TRBV5-1, the J gene TRBJ1-1; TRBD1 matches 7 bases. Trimming took 4 bases from V and 3 from J; bases not matched to a gene: 9. CDR1 and CDR2 (germline): SGHRS, YFSETQ. The CDR3 is made up of 15 amino acids. The CDR3 region is CASSAQGYGDTEAFF. The CDR3 DNA reads TGCGCCAGCAGCGCACAGGGGTACGGGGACACTGAAGCTTTCTTT.

V and J are TRBV19 and TRBJ1-6; D gene unclear. Germline lookup yields CDR1 LNHDA and CDR2 SQIVND (reference sequence). The V and J ends lost 3 bases and 9 bases respectively, with 15 bases between them. The CDR3 sequence is 15 residues long. CDR3 DNA: TGTGCCAGTAGTATCCGGCGGAAGATGATTTCACCCCTCCACTTT. Amino acids: CASSIRRKMISPLHF.

The chain recombines TRBV20-1 with TRBJ1-2, with 9 positions matching TRBD1. J was trimmed by 4 bases and V by 3 bases; bases with no gene match: 6. Germline V gene lookup returns CDR1 DFQATT and CDR2 SNEGSKA (reference sequence). The CDR3 length is 14 residues. The CDR3 region has the DNA TGCAGTGCTAGTCCTGGACAGGGGACCTATGGCTACACCTTC. It yields the protein CSASPGQGTYGYTF.

The V and J genes are TRBV30 and TRBJ2-1, with TRBD1 identical over 7 bases. V lost 0 bases to trimming and J lost 8 bases; unmatched junction nucleotides: 4. The V gene's germline CDR1 is GTSNPN and CDR2 SVGIG (reference sequence). The CDR3 runs 13 residues. The CDR3 region is CAWSVEQGYEQFF. CDR3 nucleotides: TGTGCCTGGAGTGTGGAACAGGGGTATGAGCAGTTCTTC.

The rearrangement joins TRBV7-9 to TRBJ1-1; a possible D gene is TRBD1 (5 bases). The V gene lost 4 bases and the J gene lost 5 bases, with 17 bases spanning the gap. The CDR3 is 15 residues long. Germline loops: CDR1 SEHNR, CDR2 FQNEAQ (reference sequence). The CDR3 spells CASSSPGRAGTEAFF. CDR3 nucleotide sequence: TGTGCCAGCAGCTCCCCAGGCAGGGCAGGGACTGAAGCTTTCTTT.

This chain links TRBV28 with TRBJ1-5; D gene uncertain. The V gene lost 6 bases and the J gene lost 5 bases, with 8 bases spanning the gap. Germline V lookup: CDR1 MDHEN, CDR2 SYDVKM. The CDR3 runs 12 residues. DNA for the CDR3: TGTGCCAGCAGCGAGAGTTATCAGCCCCAGCATTTT. It codes for CASSESYQPQHF.

The CDR3 spells CASSEGLGGNTYGYTF. Written as DNA, the CDR3 is TGTGCCAGCAGTGAGGGCCTAGGGGGCAATACCTATGGCTACACCTTC. The chain uses TRBV25-1 and TRBJ1-2; 7 bases match TRBD1. This CDR3 has 16 residues. Germline V lookup: CDR1 MGHDK, CDR2 SYGVNS. Trimming at V came to 3 bases and at J to 4 bases, leaving 11 bases not matched to a gene.

This sequence joins TRBV28 and TRBJ1-1; D uncertain. Germline CDR1 MDHEN, CDR2 SYDVKM. V gave up 10 bases and J gave up 4 bases, with 19 bases separating them. The CDR3 runs to 14 residues. For the CDR3, the DNA is TGTGCCACCGCGGCTTACGGGAGTCTCACTGAAGCTTTCTTT. Protein product: CATAAYGSLTEAFF.

This chain links TRBV5-1 with TRBJ2-3; 11 nucleotides agree with TRBD1. Germline V gene lookup returns CDR1 SGHRS and CDR2 YFSETQ. This CDR3 is built from 15 residues. V lost 6 bases to trimming and J lost 4 bases; unmatched junction nucleotides: 7. The CDR3 nucleotides are TGCGCCAGCACATCGGGACAGGGGGGATCAGATACGCAGTATTTT. Translating gives CASTSGQGGSDTQYF.

This chain connects TRBV2 to TRBJ2-7, with 8 bases identical to TRBD1. CDR1 SNHLY and CDR2 FYNNEI come from the germline V gene. After removal of 5 bases from V and 5 bases from J, the junction contained 8 bases not matched to a gene. The CDR3 has 14 amino acids. The CDR3 spells CASSRQGPWHEQYF. CDR3 nucleotide sequence: TGTGCCAGCAGTCGACAGGGGCCATGGCACGAGCAGTACTTC.

The chain links TRBV5-1 to TRBJ2-5, with D possibly matching TRBD2 (6 bases). CDR3 length: 14 amino acids. V was pared by 4 bases and J by 3 bases, with 13 bases between. Germline values: CDR1 SGHRS, CDR2 YFSETQ. The CDR3 nucleotides are TGCGCCAGCAGCCTTTTGGGACTTGAAGAGACCCAGTACTTC. Amino acids: CASSLLGLEETQYF.

The chain carries TRBV5-1 and TRBJ1-2; 9 bases are a match to TRBD1. The V segment lost 0 bases and the J segment 7 bases; nucleotides outside the gene matches: 4. Germline loops: CDR1 SGHRS, CDR2 YFSETQ. The CDR3 sequence is 14 residues long. The CDR3 reads CASSLEGQGTGYTF. CDR3 DNA: TGCGCCAGCAGCTTGGAGGGACAGGGTACTGGCTACACCTTC.

V usage is TRBV29-1 and J usage is TRBJ1-2; 9 bases are shared with TRBD1. Germline V CDR1 and CDR2: SQVTM, ANQGSEA. The CDR3 loop spans 15 amino acids. V was clipped by 0 bases and J by 8 bases; unmatched bases: 10. The CDR3 region is CSVEEVQGALGGYTF. In DNA form, the CDR3 reads TGCAGCGTTGAAGAAGTACAGGGGGCTCTCGGCGGCTACACCTTC.

The chain has TRBV19 and TRBJ1-1, with D unclear. V was clipped by 3 bases and J by 3 bases, with 17 bases between them. Per the germline V gene, CDR1 is LNHDA and CDR2 is SQIVND (reference sequence). The CDR3 has 16 residues. The CDR3 is CASSIIFRGSDTEAFF. The DNA of the CDR3 is TGTGCCAGTAGTATTATCTTCCGAGGGTCGGACACTGAAGCTTTCTTT.

The V and J genes are TRBV7-2 and TRBJ2-1; maybe TRBD2 (6 bases). The CDR3 has 16 residues. V shed 5 bases and J shed 0 bases, with 14 bases lying between them. The germline V gene encodes CDR1 SGHTA and CDR2 FQGNSA. CDR3 sequence: CASSGGSPSSYNEQFF. CDR3 DNA sequence: TGTGCCAGCAGCGGGGGGAGCCCGAGCTCCTACAATGAGCAGTTCTTC.

The rearrangement joins TRBV18 to TRBJ1-2, with 8 bases aligning to TRBD1. The CDR3 is 15 amino acids. From germline, CDR1 is KGHSH and CDR2 LQKENI. V was pared by 4 bases and J by 3 bases, with 7 bases of the junction left unmatched. The CDR3 here is CASSLGQGRDYGYTF. Written as DNA, the CDR3 is TGTGCCAGCTCACTCGGACAGGGAAGAGACTATGGCTACACCTTC.

The chain couples TRBV18 to TRBJ2-7; D is possibly TRBD1 (6 bases). This CDR3 comprises 16 residues. Germline lookup yields CDR1 KGHSH and CDR2 LQKENI. Trimming stripped 0 bases from V and 0 bases from J, with 12 bases between. CDR3 in amino acids: CASSPPTGKGSYEQYF. Written as DNA, the CDR3 is TGTGCCAGCTCACCACCGACAGGAAAAGGCTCCTACGAGCAGTACTTC.

The chain combines TRBV6-5 with TRBJ2-2, with 7 bases matching TRBD2. The J segment lost 0 bases and the V segment lost 5 bases, leaving 3 bases of the junction unmatched. Germline CDR1 MNHEY, CDR2 SVGAGI. This CDR3 region has 15 residues. Here the CDR3 DNA reads TGTGCCAGCAGTCAGAGCGGGGCGAACACCGGGGAGCTGTTTTTT. Translated: CASSQSGANTGELFF.

The CDR3: CASNLEGLSNQPQHF. The CDR3 DNA follows: TGTGCCAGCAACCTCGAGGGCCTTAGCAATCAGCCCCAGCATTTT. V is TRBV6-5 and J is TRBJ1-5; D gene uncertain. CDR1 is MNHEY and CDR2 is SVGAGI in the germline V gene. Trimming removed 7 bases at V and 0 bases at J, with 13 bases between. The CDR3 covers 15 residues.